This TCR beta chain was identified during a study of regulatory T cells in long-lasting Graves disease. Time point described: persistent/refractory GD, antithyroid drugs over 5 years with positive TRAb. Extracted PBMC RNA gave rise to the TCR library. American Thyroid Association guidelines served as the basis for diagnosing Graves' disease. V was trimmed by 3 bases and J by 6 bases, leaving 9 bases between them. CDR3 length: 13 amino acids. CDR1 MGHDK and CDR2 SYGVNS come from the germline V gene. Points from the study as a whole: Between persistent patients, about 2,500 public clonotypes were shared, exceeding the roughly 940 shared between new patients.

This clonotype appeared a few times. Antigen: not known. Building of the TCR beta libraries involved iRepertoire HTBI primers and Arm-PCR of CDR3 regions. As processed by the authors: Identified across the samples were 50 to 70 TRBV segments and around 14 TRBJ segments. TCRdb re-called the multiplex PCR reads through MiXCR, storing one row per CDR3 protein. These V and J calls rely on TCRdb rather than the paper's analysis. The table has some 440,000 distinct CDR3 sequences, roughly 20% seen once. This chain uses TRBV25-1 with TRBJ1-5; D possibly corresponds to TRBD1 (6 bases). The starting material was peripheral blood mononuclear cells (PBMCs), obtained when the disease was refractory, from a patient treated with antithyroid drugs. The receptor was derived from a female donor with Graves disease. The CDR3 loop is CASSDQGIQPQHF. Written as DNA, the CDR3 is TGTGCCAGCAGTGACCAGGGGATTCAGCCCCAGCATTTT.